The entry that follows covers one T cell receptor beta chain sequence. The antigen remains undetermined. Sequencing of TCR beta covered CD8+ and CD4+ T cells obtained from blood. While CD8+ and CD4+ T cells were isolated negatively, TEMRA cells were enriched by FACS. The V gene lost 5 bases and the J gene lost 5 bases, with 12 bases spanning the gap. The CDR3 totals 13 residues. Germline CDR1 is MGHDK and CDR2 is SYGVNS. A quantity of about 0.5 to 1 ug RNA underwent reverse transcription using random hexamers. Each CDR3 protein gets one entry after TCRdb re-called the immunoSEQ multiplex PCR reads with MiXCR. This table has 69,000 or so distinct CDR3 sequences, about 94% appearing once. The record originates from a study of CD8 T cells in Susac syndrome. Broader study findings: In its TCR sequencing and HLA analysis, the study acknowledged that the number of individuals was relatively small.

The V call is TRBV25-1, the J call TRBJ1-2, with a possible D match to TRBD1 (6 bases). This sequence originates from a human donor with multiple sclerosis. Material: CD8+ T cells from PBMCs. In DNA, the CDR3 is TGTGCCAGCAGTCCCGGGACACTATATGGCTACACCTTC. This sequence encodes CASSPGTLYGYTF.